The 6 T cell receptor beta chains below come from one sample, sequenced in a study of blood T cell repertoires in COVID-19. The assay was immunoSEQ multiplex PCR, and TCRdb's table has in-frame clones only and misses some. This table holds 200,000 to 300,000 clones, 75% to 95% found once. Sequencing was performed on peripheral blood. The origin of the receptors is a person aged 18 to 30 with COVID-19, enrolled during active disease.

CDR3 loop: CASSHSGKNEQFF. CDR3 DNA: TGCGCCAGCAGCCATTCCGGGAAGAATGAGCAGTTCTTC. The chain joins TRBV4-3 to TRBJ2-1; TRBD2 might be the D (5 bases). V was clipped by 3 bases and J by 7 bases, with 10 bases between them. The germline CDR1 and CDR2 sequences are LGHNA and YSLEER. This CDR3 contains 13 residues.

The CDR3 spells CASRRRTGDHYEQYF. The CDR3 DNA reads TGTGCCAGCAGAAGGCGGACTGGAGACCACTACGAGCAGTACTTC. The gene calls are TRBV7-2 and TRBJ2-7; TRBD2 is a possible D gene (5 bases). Germline V gives CDR1 SGHTA, CDR2 FQGNSA. This CDR3 has 15 residues. Trimming left V 6 bases short and J 3 bases short, with 18 bases between.

The chain combines TRBV5-4 with TRBJ1-1; D gene unclear. V was clipped by 4 bases and J by 6 bases, with 13 bases between them. The CDR3 runs 13 residues. In germline, CDR1 is SGHNT, CDR2 YYREEE (reference sequence). The CDR3 sequence: CASSPPGSAEAFF. The CDR3 nucleotides read TGTGCCAGCAGCCCCCCAGGTAGCGCTGAAGCTTTCTTT.

V gene TRBV7-8 combines with J gene TRBJ1-2; the D gene is possibly TRBD1 (6 bases). Trimming pared 0 bases from V and 2 bases from J, leaving 10 bases between. The CDR3 totals 15 residues. Looked up from germline, CDR1 is SGHVS and CDR2 is FQNEAQ. CDR3 sequence: CASSLARGGNYGYTF. The DNA for the CDR3 is TGTGCCAGCAGCTTAGCGAGGGGGGGAAACTATGGCTACACCTTC.

The genes are TRBV13 and TRBJ1-5; no clear D. The CDR3 is 11 amino acids. V dropped 3 bases and J dropped 9 bases, with 6 bases sitting between them. CDR1 is PRHDT and CDR2 is FYEKMQ in the germline V gene (reference sequence). The CDR3 region is CASSFVRPQHF. The CDR3 DNA reads TGTGCCAGCAGCTTCGTCAGGCCCCAGCATTTT. Looking up the rest from reference TRBV13 and TRBJ1-5 gives the full variable domain: AAGVIQSPRHLIKEKRETATLKCYPIPRHDTVYWYQQGPGQDPQFLISFYEKMQSDKGSIPDRFSAQQFSDYHSELNMSSLELGDSALYFCASSFVRPQHFGDGTRLSIL.

DNA of the CDR3: TGTGCCAGCAGCTTACCTGCCGGGACAGGAGGAGGTGGCTACACCTTC. Encoded protein: CASSLPAGTGGGGYTF. The rearrangement uses TRBV5-4 and TRBJ1-2; TRBD1 agrees at 8 bases. Germline trimming cut 2 bases from V and 7 bases from J; bases unmatched to any gene: 13. CDR1 and CDR2 from the germline V gene are SGHNT and YYREEE (reference sequence). The CDR3 has 16 residues.